The rows below give T cell receptor beta chains drawn from one sample of a study of CD8 T cells in Susac syndrome. TCRdb independently ran MiXCR on the immunoSEQ multiplex PCR reads; one entry per CDR3 protein. Of about 190,000 distinct CDR3 sequences listed, about 94% are singletons. The sequencing sample was made of CD4+ T cells from PBMCs. The receptors originated from a human donor in good health. Each CDR3 is given with its conserved first and last residue. The D gene is left open where the match is weak.

TRBJ2-3,NA,TRBV15,CATHRGDGTQYF
TRBJ2-1,NA,TRBV12-3/TRBV12-4,CASSPRYEQFF
TRBJ1-5,TRBD1,TRBV6-1,CASRTGPDQPQHF
TRBJ1-4,NA,TRBV7-2,CASSPQVRGVEKLFF
TRBJ2-2,NA,TRBV6-6,CASSFRRGARTGELFF
TRBJ2-5,NA,TRBV30,CAWGILAAAQYF
TRBJ1-5,NA,TRBV20-1,CSAVGDSNQPQHF
TRBJ2-2,NA,TRBV29-1,CSVERNTGELFF
TRBJ2-1,TRBD1,TRBV19,CASSMLGQGIDEQFF
TRBJ2-3,NA,TRBV3-1,CASSQTSRDTQYF
TRBJ1-1,NA,TRBV19,CATLSKRRTEAFF
TRBJ1-1,NA,TRBV14,CASSQDLGGGAFF
TRBJ1-5,NA,TRBV3-1,CASSQGGGSNQPQHF
TRBJ1-1,NA,TRBV21-1,CASSKVSKLFF
TRBJ2-7,NA,TRBV5-1,CASSLDHDEQYF
TRBJ1-5,TRBD1,TRBV19,CASSSPRTGSSNQPQHF
TRBJ2-7,NA,TRBV3-1,CASSQERDSEQYF
TRBJ2-5,NA,TRBV15,CATSRDTGRQETQYF
TRBJ1-1,NA,TRBV9,CASSGGTLGAFF
TRBJ2-6,NA,TRBV6-1,CASRGDSGANVLTF
TRBJ2-1,NA,TRBV27,CASCRTGTLRNEQFF
TRBJ2-5,NA,TRBV7-8,CASSREGTVQETQYF
TRBJ2-7,NA,TRBV5-1,CASSLDAAGTPYEQYF
TRBJ1-1,NA,TRBV5-1,CASSLNSANTEAFF
TRBJ1-6,NA,TRBV19,CASTTGRRSYNSPLHF
TRBJ2-4,NA,TRBV3-1,CASSQEAGTKNIQYF
TRBJ1-1,NA,TRBV6-6,CASSNTGREAFF
TRBJ2-1,NA,TRBV6-2/TRBV6-3,CASRLSNTRWSEQFF
TRBJ2-1,TRBD2,TRBV6-1,CASRSEAGMTSYNEQFF
TRBJ2-5,NA,TRBV27,CASSSPLRGQETQYF
TRBJ2-4,TRBD1,TRBV19,CASSMGTGVAKNIQYF
TRBJ1-2,TRBD1,TRBV6-1,CASSPRTGAVPYYGYTF
TRBJ1-3,NA,TRBV3-1,CASSQASGNTIYF
TRBJ2-4,TRBD1,TRBV29-1,CSGWTGGAKNIQYF
TRBJ2-3,TRBD2,TRBV5-1,CASSLSGGHTDTQYF
TRBJ2-3,NA,TRBV5-4,CASSPGTGTQYF
TRBJ2-5,TRBD2,TRBV12-3/TRBV12-4,CASTRRMGGETQYF
TRBJ1-1,TRBD1,TRBV6-2/TRBV6-3,CASSEMDRLKAFF
TRBJ1-1,NA,TRBV7-9,CASSNRASYTEAFF
TRBJ1-1,TRBD1,TRBV3-1,CASSPRTGQRTEAFF
TRBJ1-5,TRBD1,TRBV2,CASSSSPGQGPSLSNQPQHF
TRBJ2-1,TRBD1,TRBV3-1,CASSQDFSGGQGSIEQFF
TRBJ2-5,NA,TRBV9,CASSLGGHPSTQETQYF
TRBJ2-1,TRBD1,TRBV2,CASSGRQGDGNEQFF
TRBJ2-1,NA,TRBV29-1,CSADRPRVF
TRBJ2-5,NA,TRBV11-2,CASSYNRLYQETQYF
TRBJ1-1,NA,TRBV3-1,CASNQGAEAFF
TRBJ2-2,TRBD1,TRBV9,CASSAHRGQAGELFF
TRBJ1-2,NA,TRBV2,CASSAQGDYGYTF
TRBJ2-6,NA,TRBV28,CASSSGEQANVLTF
TRBJ1-2,NA,TRBV7-2,CASSANRARYTF
TRBJ2-5,NA,TRBV5-1,CASSSVGILYQETQYF
TRBJ2-2,TRBD1,TRBV6-2/TRBV6-3,CASRPTGTANTGELFF
TRBJ1-1,NA,TRBV29-1,CSVLTGWNTEAFF
TRBJ2-2,TRBD2,TRBV7-2,CASSLFPGGAGTGELFF
TRBJ1-3,TRBD1,TRBV12-3/TRBV12-4,CASRTGIGNTIYF
TRBJ2-7,NA,TRBV29-1,CSVRVPGPFMEQYF
TRBJ2-2,NA,TRBV25-1,CASSLGANTGELFF
TRBJ1-3,NA,TRBV9,CASSVLGSSSGNTIYF
TRBJ1-6,NA,TRBV30,CAWSGLRDNSPLHF